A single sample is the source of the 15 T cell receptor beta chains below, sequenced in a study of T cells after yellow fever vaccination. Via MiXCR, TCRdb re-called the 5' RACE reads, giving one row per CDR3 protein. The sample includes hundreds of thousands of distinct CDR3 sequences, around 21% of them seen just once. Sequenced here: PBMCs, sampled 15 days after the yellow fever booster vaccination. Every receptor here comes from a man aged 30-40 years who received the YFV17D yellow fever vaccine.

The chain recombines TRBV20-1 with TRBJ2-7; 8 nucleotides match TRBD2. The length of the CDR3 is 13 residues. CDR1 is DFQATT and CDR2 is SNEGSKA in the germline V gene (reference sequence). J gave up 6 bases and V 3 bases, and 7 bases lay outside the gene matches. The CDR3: CSASGGAGGEQYF. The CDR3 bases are TGCAGTGCTAGTGGCGGGGCGGGGGGCGAGCAGTACTTC.

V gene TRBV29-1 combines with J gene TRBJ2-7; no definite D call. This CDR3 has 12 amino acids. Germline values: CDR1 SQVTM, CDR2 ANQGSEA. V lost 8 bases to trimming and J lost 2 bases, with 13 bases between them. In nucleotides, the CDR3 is TGCAGCCAGAACTTGGGCCCCTACGAGCAGTACTTC. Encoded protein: CSQNLGPYEQYF.

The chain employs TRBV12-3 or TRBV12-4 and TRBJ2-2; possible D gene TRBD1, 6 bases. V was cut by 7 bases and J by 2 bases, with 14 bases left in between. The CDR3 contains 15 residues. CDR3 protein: CASTPGQINTGELFF. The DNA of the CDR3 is TGTGCCAGCACCCCGGGACAAATTAACACCGGGGAGCTGTTTTTT.

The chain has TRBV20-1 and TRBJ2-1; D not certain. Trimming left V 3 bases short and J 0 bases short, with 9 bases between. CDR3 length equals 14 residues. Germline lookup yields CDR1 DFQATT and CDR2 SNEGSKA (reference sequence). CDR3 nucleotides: TGCAGTGCTAGGTCAGTCAGCTCCTACAATGAGCAGTTCTTC. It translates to CSARSVSSYNEQFF.

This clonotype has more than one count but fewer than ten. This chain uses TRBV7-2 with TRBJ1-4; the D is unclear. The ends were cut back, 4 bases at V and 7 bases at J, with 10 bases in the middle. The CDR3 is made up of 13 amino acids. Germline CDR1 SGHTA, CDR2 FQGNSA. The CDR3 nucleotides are TGTGCCAGCAGCTCCAGATTTGGTGAAAAACTGTTTTTT. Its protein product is CASSSRFGEKLFF.

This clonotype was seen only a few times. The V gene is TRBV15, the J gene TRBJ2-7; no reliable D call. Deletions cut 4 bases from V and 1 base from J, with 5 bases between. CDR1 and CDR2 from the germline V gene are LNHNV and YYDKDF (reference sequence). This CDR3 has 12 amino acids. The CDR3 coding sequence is TGTGCCACCAGCACCACTTCCTACGAGCAGTACTTC. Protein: CATSTTSYEQYF.

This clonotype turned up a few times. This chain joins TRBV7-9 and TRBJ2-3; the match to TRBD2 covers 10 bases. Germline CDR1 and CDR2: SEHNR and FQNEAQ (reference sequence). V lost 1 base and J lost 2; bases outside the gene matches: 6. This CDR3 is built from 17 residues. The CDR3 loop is CASSLGVLAGDTDTQYF. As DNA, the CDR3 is TGTGCCAGCAGCTTAGGGGTCCTAGCGGGGGACACAGATACGCAGTATTTT.

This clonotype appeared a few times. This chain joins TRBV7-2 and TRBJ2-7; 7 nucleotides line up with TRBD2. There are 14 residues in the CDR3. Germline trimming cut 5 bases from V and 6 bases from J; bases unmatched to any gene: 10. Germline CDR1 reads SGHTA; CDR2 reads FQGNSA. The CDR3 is CASSPGAGSGEQYF. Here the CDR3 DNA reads TGTGCCAGCAGCCCCGGAGCGGGAAGTGGCGAGCAGTACTTC.

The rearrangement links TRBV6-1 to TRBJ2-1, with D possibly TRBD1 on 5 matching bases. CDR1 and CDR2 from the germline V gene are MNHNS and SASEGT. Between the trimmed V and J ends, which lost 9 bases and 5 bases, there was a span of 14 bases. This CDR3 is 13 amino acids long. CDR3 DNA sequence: TGTGCCAGACCTTGTAGGGGTAACAATGAGCAGTTCTTC. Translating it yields CARPCRGNNEQFF.

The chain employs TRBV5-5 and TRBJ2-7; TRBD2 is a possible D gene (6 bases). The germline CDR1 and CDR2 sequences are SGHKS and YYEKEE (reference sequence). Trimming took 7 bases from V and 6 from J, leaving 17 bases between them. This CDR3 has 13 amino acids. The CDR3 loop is CASGPGDPCEQYF. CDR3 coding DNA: TGTGCCAGCGGCCCGGGGGACCCCTGCGAGCAGTACTTC.

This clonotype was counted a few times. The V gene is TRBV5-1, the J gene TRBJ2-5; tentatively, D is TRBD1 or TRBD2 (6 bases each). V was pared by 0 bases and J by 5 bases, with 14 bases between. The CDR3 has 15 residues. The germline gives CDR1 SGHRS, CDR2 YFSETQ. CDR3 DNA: TGCGCCAGCAGCTTGGACGACGGAGGGGGGGAGACCCAGTACTTC. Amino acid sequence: CASSLDDGGGETQYF.

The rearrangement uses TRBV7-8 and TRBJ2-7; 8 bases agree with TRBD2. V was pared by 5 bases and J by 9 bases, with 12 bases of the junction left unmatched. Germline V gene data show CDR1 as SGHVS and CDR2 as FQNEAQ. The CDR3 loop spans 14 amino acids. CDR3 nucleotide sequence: TGTGCCAGCAGCCCCCGGGGAGCGGGAGTCGGGCAGTACTTC. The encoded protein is CASSPRGAGVGQYF. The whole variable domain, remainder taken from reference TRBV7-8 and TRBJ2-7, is GAGVSQSPRYKVAKRGQDVALRCDPISGHVSLFWYQQALGQGPEFLTYFQNEAQLDKSGLPSDRFFAERPEGSVSTLKIQRTQQEDSAVYLCASSPRGAGVGQYFGPGTRLTVT.

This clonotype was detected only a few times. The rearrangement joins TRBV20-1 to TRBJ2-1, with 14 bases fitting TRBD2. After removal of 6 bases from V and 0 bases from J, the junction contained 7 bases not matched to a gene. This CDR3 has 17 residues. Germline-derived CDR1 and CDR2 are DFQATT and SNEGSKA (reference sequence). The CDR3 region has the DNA TGCAGTGCCAGACTAGCGGGAGGGTCGTCCTCCTACAATGAGCAGTTCTTC. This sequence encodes CSARLAGGSSSYNEQFF.

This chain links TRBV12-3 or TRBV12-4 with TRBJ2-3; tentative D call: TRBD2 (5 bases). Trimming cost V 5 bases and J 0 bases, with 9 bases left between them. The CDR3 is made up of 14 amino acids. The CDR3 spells CASSRLPSTDTQYF. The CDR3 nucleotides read TGTGCCAGCAGTCGACTACCTAGCACAGATACGCAGTATTTT.

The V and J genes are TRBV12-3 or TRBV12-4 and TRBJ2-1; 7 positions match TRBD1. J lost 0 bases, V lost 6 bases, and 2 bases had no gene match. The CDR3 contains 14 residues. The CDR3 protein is CASRTGDSYNEQFF. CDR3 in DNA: TGTGCCAGCAGAACAGGGGACTCCTACAATGAGCAGTTCTTC.